The 6 T cell receptor beta chains in this list originate from one sample, sequenced in a study of blood T cell repertoires in COVID-19. Some clones are missing from TCRdb's copy, which holds only in-frame ones; the method was immunoSEQ multiplex PCR. The top ten clones hold approximately 2.5% of a sample with some 230,000 clones, around 82% of them seen once. Sequences were obtained from peripheral blood. The receptors were sampled from an older woman with acute or convalescent COVID-19.

The V and J genes are TRBV5-6 and TRBJ1-4; 9 bases are shared with TRBD1. Germline V gene data show CDR1 as SGHDT and CDR2 as YYEEEE. CDR3 length: 14 residues. Germline trimming cut 3 bases from V and 7 bases from J; bases unmatched to any gene: 4. CDR3 residues: CASSSRTGVEKLFF. CDR3 DNA: TGTGCCAGCAGCTCGAGGACAGGGGTTGAAAAACTGTTTTTT.

This clone was observed many times. The chain joins TRBV5-6 to TRBJ1-1; D not resolved. CDR1 SGHDT and CDR2 YYEEEE come from the germline V gene. V was trimmed by 1 base and J by 0 bases, leaving 7 bases between them. The CDR3 totals 14 residues. This CDR3 reads CASSLMAMNTEAFF. The CDR3 coding sequence is TGTGCCAGCAGCTTGATGGCCATGAACACTGAAGCTTTCTTT.

The chain uses TRBV5-1 and TRBJ2-7; D is perhaps TRBD2 (5 bases). This CDR3 region has 13 residues. The ends were cut back, 4 bases at V and 2 bases at J, with 10 bases in the middle. From germline, CDR1 is SGHRS and CDR2 YFSETQ. CDR3 nucleotide sequence: TGCGCCAGCAGCACGGGGAGCCCCTACGAGCAGTACTTC. This translates into CASSTGSPYEQYF.

This CDR3 is CASSRSGGGDGYTF. The CDR3 bases are TGTGCCAGCAGCCGCAGCGGAGGGGGCGATGGCTACACCTTC. This rearrangement joins TRBV7-3 to TRBJ1-2; TRBD1 matches 7 bases. This CDR3 has 14 amino acids. The trim removed 5 bases at V and 6 bases at J, leaving 9 bases unmatched. Germline V gene sequence: CDR1 SGHTA, CDR2 FQGTGA.

The V call is TRBV6-5, the J call TRBJ2-7; 9 nucleotides match TRBD1. The germline V gene has CDR1 MNHEY and CDR2 SVGAGI. Trimming removed 6 bases from V and 4 bases from J; junction bases left unmatched: 10. CDR3 size: 15 residues. The CDR3 loop is CASRSRGQGLYEQYF. Written as DNA, the CDR3 is TGTGCCAGCAGGAGTCGGGGACAGGGATTGTACGAGCAGTACTTC.

The genes are TRBV7-2 and TRBJ2-7; 9 bases match TRBD1. Germline-derived CDR1 and CDR2 are SGHTA and FQGNSA. This CDR3 is 15 amino acids long. V lost 5 bases and J lost 1; bases outside the gene matches: 6. The CDR3 DNA follows: TGTGCCAGCAGCCCGCGGACAGGGGCTTCCTACGAGCAGTACTTC. This codes for CASSPRTGASYEQYF.